A single sample gave rise to the 16 T cell receptor beta chains below, sequenced in a study of human T cells and chemical hapten exposure. TCRdb ran MiXCR on the RACE reads and lists one entry per CDR3 protein. The sample shows 300,000 to 450,000 distinct CDR3 sequences, around 5.5% of them seen only once. Regarding time point: pre-sensitization, week 0. Noted treatment: therapeutic diphenylcyclopropenone sensitization with weekly scalp DPC. This specimen was whole blood, taken in connection with sensitization to the hapten diphenylcyclopropenone (DPC). The receptor set was obtained from a woman aged 18-29 years with alopecia areata. Some clones in this sample may be carry-over from other donors' samples.

The chain joins TRBV27 to TRBJ2-7, with D possibly called TRBD1 or TRBD2 (5 bases each). The CDR3 spans 14 residues. The V end lost 2 bases, the J end lost 4 bases, and 12 bases lay between the germline ends. Per the germline V gene, CDR1 is MNHEY and CDR2 is SMNVEV (reference sequence). Written as DNA, the CDR3 is TGTGCCAGCAGTTTACTGGGGGATCAGTACGAGCAGTACTTC. It specifies CASSLLGDQYEQYF.

This clonotype occurred a few times. The V call is TRBV9, the J call TRBJ1-3; D gene ambiguous. The CDR3 contains 15 residues. Germline CDR1 and CDR2: SGDLS and YYNGEE. V was trimmed by 0 bases and J by 2 bases, leaving 9 bases between them. Here the CDR3 DNA reads TGTGCCAGCAGCGTAGACAGTGGGACTGGAAACACCATATATTTT. Its protein is CASSVDSGTGNTIYF.

The gene calls are TRBV5-6 and TRBJ2-1; a possible D gene is TRBD1 (6 bases). The CDR3 covers 12 residues. Trimming removed 2 bases from V and 15 bases from J, with 15 bases in between. The V gene's germline CDR1 is SGHDT and CDR2 YYEEEE. Here the CDR3 DNA reads TGTGCCAGCAGCTTTTCCAAGGGGACACCGTTCTTC. It is translated as CASSFSKGTPFF.

This clonotype was seen a few times. A single base separates this from a much larger clone, so it may be a read error. The rearrangement uses TRBV7-3 and TRBJ1-1; no clear D. The germline V gene encodes CDR1 SGHTA and CDR2 FQGTGA. The CDR3 length is 12 residues. V shed 1 base and J shed 3 bases, with 3 bases lying between them. As DNA, the CDR3 is TGTGCCAGCAGCTTAAGGTACACTGAAGCTTTCTTT. It specifies CASSLRYTEAFF.

This clonotype was recorded at least ten times. The chain carries TRBV6-6 and TRBJ2-1; D is perhaps TRBD1 (5 bases). This CDR3 is built from 15 residues. Germline loops: CDR1 MNHNY, CDR2 SVGAGI (reference sequence). Trimming removed 7 bases at V and 5 bases at J, with 18 bases between. This CDR3 reads CASIIYGDSHNEQFF. DNA of the CDR3: TGTGCCAGCATTATATACGGTGACAGCCACAATGAGCAGTTCTTC.

This clonotype was seen ten or more times. V usage is TRBV2 and J usage is TRBJ1-1, with D perhaps matching TRBD1 (5 bases). The length of the CDR3 is 14 residues. Per the germline V gene, CDR1 is SNHLY and CDR2 is FYNNEI. Trimming cost V 6 bases and J 1 base, with 12 bases left between them. CDR3 amino acids: CASRQQGSNTEAFF. Here the CDR3 DNA reads TGTGCCAGCAGACAGCAGGGATCGAACACTGAAGCTTTCTTT.

This clonotype was seen only a few times. CDR3 DNA sequence: TGTGCCAGCAGGGGACAGAATCAGCCCCAGCATTTT. It translates to CASRGQNQPQHF. The chain combines TRBV2 with TRBJ1-5; 7 bases line up with TRBD1. This CDR3 is built from 12 residues. Looked up from germline, CDR1 is SNHLY and CDR2 is FYNNEI. V lost 6 bases and J lost 4; bases outside the gene matches: 0.

In this sample, this clonotype turned up many times. The chain combines TRBV5-4 with TRBJ2-5; TRBD1 might be the D (6 bases). CDR1 SGHNT and CDR2 YYREEE come from the germline V gene (reference sequence). Trimming took 4 bases from V and 1 from J, leaving 17 bases between them. There are 16 residues in the CDR3. This chain's CDR3 is CASSPTDSHLQETQYF. CDR3 bases: TGTGCCAGCAGCCCAACGGACAGTCACCTCCAAGAGACCCAGTACTTC. Drawing the rest from reference TRBV5-4 and TRBJ2-5, the complete variable domain is ETGVTQSPTHLIKTRGQQVTLRCSSQSGHNTVSWYQQALGQGPQFIFQYYREEENGRGNFPPRFSGLQFPNYSSELNVNALELDDSALYLCASSPTDSHLQETQYFGPGTRLLVL.

The chain links TRBV4-2 to TRBJ2-7; 9 bases map to TRBD1. V dropped 0 bases and J dropped 4; count of bases not matched to a gene: 7. There are 16 residues in the CDR3. Germline loops: CDR1 LGHNA, CDR2 YNFKEQ. Here the CDR3 DNA reads TGTGCCAGCAGCCAAGAATGGACAGGGGTACTATACGAGCAGTACTTC. As protein: CASSQEWTGVLYEQYF.

This clonotype was detected only a few times. V gene TRBV27 combines with J gene TRBJ2-7; tentative D call: TRBD1 (6 bases). V gave up 3 bases and J gave up 1 base, with 10 bases separating them. CDR3 length: 14 residues. CDR1 is MNHEY, CDR2 SMNVEV, per germline (reference sequence). CDR3 sequence (DNA): TGTGCCAGCAGTTTGGACGGACAGTCCTACGAGCAGTACTTC. This gives the protein CASSLDGQSYEQYF.

The genes are TRBV25-1 and TRBJ1-3; TRBD1 might be the D (5 bases). Germline CDR1 and CDR2: MGHDK and SYGVNS. CDR3 size: 16 residues. V lost 6 bases and J 0 bases, leaving 15 bases between the germline ends. CDR3 loop: CASRGVEGRSGNTIYF. The CDR3 bases are TGTGCCAGCAGGGGGGTAGAGGGTCGCTCTGGAAACACCATATATTTT.

The V call is TRBV15, the J call TRBJ1-5, with D perhaps matching TRBD1 (6 bases). CDR1 and CDR2 from the germline V gene are LNHNV and YYDKDF (reference sequence). The length of the CDR3 is 15 residues. The ends were cut back, 3 bases at V and 4 bases at J, with 13 bases in the middle. CDR3 nucleotides: TGTGCCACCAGCAGGGAAGGGGACATTAATCAGCCCCAGCATTTT. Its protein product is CATSREGDINQPQHF.

This chain uses TRBV5-1 with TRBJ2-3; D gene uncertain. The CDR3 length is 11 residues. V was clipped by 1 base and J by 7 bases, with 4 bases between them. The germline gives CDR1 SGHRS, CDR2 YFSETQ. The CDR3 protein is CASSLTNTQYF. The CDR3 nucleotides read TGCGCCAGCAGCTTGACGAATACGCAGTATTTT.

This clonotype was detected many times. The J gene is TRBJ2-3, the V gene TRBV5-1; a weak D match, TRBD2 (5 bases). In germline, CDR1 is SGHRS, CDR2 YFSETQ. V was shortened by 5 bases and J by 5 bases, with 9 bases between the two germline ends. The CDR3 is made up of 12 amino acids. The CDR3 sequence: CASSEGQDTQYF. CDR3 DNA: TGCGCCAGCAGTGAGGGCCAAGATACGCAGTATTTT.

CDR3 sequence reads: CASSRQGFYTGELFF. DNA for the CDR3: TGTGCCAGCAGCCGACAGGGGTTTTACACCGGGGAGCTGTTTTTT. This chain joins TRBV14 and TRBJ2-2; 8 bases are a match to TRBD1. The CDR3 contains 15 residues. With V trimmed by 4 bases and J by 3 bases, 4 bases remained unmatched. The germline CDR1 and CDR2 sequences are SGHDN and FVKESK.

This clonotype was detected many times. The chain is built from TRBV10-3 and TRBJ1-6, with D possibly matching TRBD1 (5 bases). The V end lost 2 bases, the J end lost 6 bases, and 11 bases lay between the germline ends. This CDR3 comprises 15 residues. Per the germline V gene, CDR1 is ENHRY and CDR2 is SYGVKD. The CDR3 nucleotides read TGTGCCATCAGTGAGAGGGACGGGTCTAATTCACCCCTCCACTTT. It yields the protein CAISERDGSNSPLHF.